The rows below give T cell receptor beta chains drawn from one sample of a study of cytomegalovirus exposure and HLA in healthy donors. Sequenced by immunoSEQ multiplex PCR; TCRdb stores in-frame clones only, minus some. This sample has 120,000 or so clones, with roughly three quarters found just once. The material sequenced was PBMCs. All receptors come from a man younger than 45 in good health and CMV-seropositive. CDR3s include the opening cysteine and the closing phenylalanine or tryptophan. Fields, in order: D gene, V gene, J gene, clone size, CDR3 DNA, CDR3 protein. D genes are given only for firm matches. Clone size is shown for a subset of rows, as once, few, many or a class of expanded clone.

TRBD1,TRBV7-9,TRBJ2-4,.,TGTGCCAGCAGCTTAGTGCCGGGACAGCGAAAGTACTTC,CASSLVPGQRKYF
.,TRBV5-6,TRBJ2-3,.,TGTGCCAGCAGCCCCATCAGCGGAGCAAGCACAGATACGCAGTATTTT,CASSPISGASTDTQYF
TRBD1,TRBV27,TRBJ2-7,.,TGTGCCAGCAGTGCCGGGACAGGGGTGGGCGAGCAGTACTTC,CASSAGTGVGEQYF
TRBD1,TRBV7-8,TRBJ1-2,.,TGTGCCAGCAGCTTAGGGACAGGGGGTAACTATGGCTACACCTTC,CASSLGTGGNYGYTF
TRBD2,TRBV18,TRBJ2-7,.,TGTGCCAGCTCACCCGGGACTAGCGGGTTGTCCTACGAGCAGTACTTC,CASSPGTSGLSYEQYF
.,TRBV5-1,TRBJ2-7,.,TGCGCCAGCAGCTCCCATGAGGAGCAGTACTTC,CASSSHEEQYF
TRBD2,TRBV9,TRBJ2-3,.,TGTGCCAGCAGCATCCGTAGCGGGTCGGCTCAAGATACGCAGTATTTT,CASSIRSGSAQDTQYF
.,TRBV30,TRBJ1-1,once,TGTGCCTGGATGAGGGTTGATTTACGGGCTTTCTTT,CAWMRVDLRAFF
.,TRBV7-9,TRBJ2-4,.,TGTGCCAGCAGCTCCGACATCAAAAACATTCAGTACTTC,CASSSDIKNIQYF
TRBD2,TRBV5-4,TRBJ2-3,.,TGTGCCAGCAGCTTGGACGGTAGACTAGCGGGAGGACGGGATACGCAGTATTTT,CASSLDGRLAGGRDTQYF